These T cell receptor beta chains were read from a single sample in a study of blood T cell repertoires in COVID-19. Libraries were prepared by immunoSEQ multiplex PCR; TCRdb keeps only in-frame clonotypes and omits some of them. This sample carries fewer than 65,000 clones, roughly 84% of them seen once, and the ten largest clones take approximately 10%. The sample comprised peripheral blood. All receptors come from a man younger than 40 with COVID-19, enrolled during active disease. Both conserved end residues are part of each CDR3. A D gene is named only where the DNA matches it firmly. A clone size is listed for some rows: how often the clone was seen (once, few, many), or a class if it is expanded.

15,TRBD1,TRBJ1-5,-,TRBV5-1,CASSLDGQGNQPQHF,TGCGCCAGCAGCTTGGACGGACAGGGGAATCAGCCCCAGCATTTT
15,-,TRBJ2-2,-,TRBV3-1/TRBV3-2,CASSQDNSGAGELFF,TGTGCCAGCAGCCAAGATAATTCCGGGGCCGGGGAGCTGTTTTTT
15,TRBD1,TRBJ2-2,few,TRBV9,CASSYGQGVSGELFF,TGTGCCAGCAGTTACGGACAGGGAGTCTCCGGGGAGCTGTTTTTT
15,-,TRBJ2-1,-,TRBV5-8,CASSLAVGRYNEQFF,TGTGCCAGCAGCTTGGCTGTGGGGCGTTACAATGAGCAGTTCTTC
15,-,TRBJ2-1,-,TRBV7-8,CASSDSGFSYNEQFF,TGTGCCAGCAGTGATAGCGGTTTCTCCTACAATGAGCAGTTCTTC
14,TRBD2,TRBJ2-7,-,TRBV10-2,CASSLLGRDYEQYF,TGCGCCAGCAGCCTCTTGGGGAGGGACTACGAGCAGTACTTC
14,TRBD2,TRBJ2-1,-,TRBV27,CASSRLAGVMEQFF,TGTGCCAGCAGTCGGCTAGCGGGAGTTATGGAGCAGTTCTTC
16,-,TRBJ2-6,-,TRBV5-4,CALFLRKGEGANVLTF,TGTGCCCTTTTCCTTAGGAAGGGAGAAGGGGCCAACGTCCTGACTTTC
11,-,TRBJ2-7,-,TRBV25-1,CASSAAYEQYF,TGTGCCAGCAGTGCCGCCTACGAGCAGTACTTC
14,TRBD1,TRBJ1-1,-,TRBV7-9,CASSPWTGGTEAFF,TGTGCCAGCAGCCCTTGGACAGGGGGCACTGAAGCTTTCTTT
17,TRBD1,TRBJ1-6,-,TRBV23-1,CASSHPPRRGPNSPLHF,TGCGCCAGCAGTCACCCCCCCAGAAGGGGGCCGAATTCACCCCTCCACTTT
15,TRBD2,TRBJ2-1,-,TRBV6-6,CASAGLAETYNEQFF,TGTGCCAGCGCGGGACTAGCGGAAACGTACAATGAGCAGTTCTTC
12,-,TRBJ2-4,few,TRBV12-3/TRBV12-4,CASSLAGKERYF,TGTGCCAGCAGTTTAGCCGGAAAGGAGAGGTACTTC
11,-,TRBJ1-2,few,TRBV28,CASSRAGGYTF,TGTGCCAGCAGTAGGGCGGGGGGCTACACCTTC
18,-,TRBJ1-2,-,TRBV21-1,CASRHSTTNRGADYGYTF,TGTGCCAGCAGACATTCTACAACCAACAGGGGCGCTGACTATGGCTACACCTTC
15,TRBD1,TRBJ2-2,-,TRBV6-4,CASSSGTGETGELFF,TGTGCCAGCAGCAGTGGGACAGGGGAAACCGGGGAGCTGTTTTTT
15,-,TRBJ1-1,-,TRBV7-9,CASSFYHLAQPVAFF,TGTGCCAGCAGCTTTTATCACCTTGCCCAACCGGTAGCTTTCTTT
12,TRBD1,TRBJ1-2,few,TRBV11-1,CASSRTGGGYTF,TGTGCCAGCAGCCGGACAGGGGGCGGCTACACCTTC
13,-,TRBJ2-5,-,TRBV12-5,CASGLDDREAQYF,TGTGCTAGTGGTTTGGACGACAGAGAGGCCCAGTACTTC
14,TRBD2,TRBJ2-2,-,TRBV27,CASRAGANTGELFF,TGTGCCAGCAGAGCGGGGGCGAACACCGGGGAGCTGTTTTTT
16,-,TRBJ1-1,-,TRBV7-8,CASSPAAKGRGTEAFF,TGTGCCAGCAGCCCCGCTGCTAAGGGGAGGGGCACTGAAGCTTTCTTT
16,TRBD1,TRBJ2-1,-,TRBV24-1,CATSDSGQGYYNEQFF,TGTGCCACCAGTGATTCAGGACAGGGGTACTACAATGAGCAGTTCTTC
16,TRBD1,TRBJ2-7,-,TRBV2,CASSADWQGVSYEQYF,TGTGCCAGCAGTGCCGATTGGCAGGGGGTTTCTTACGAGCAGTACTTC
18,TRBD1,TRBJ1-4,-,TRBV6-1,CASSEDAGGLATNEKLFF,TGTGCCAGCAGTGAAGACGCAGGGGGGCTTGCAACTAATGAAAAACTGTTTTTT
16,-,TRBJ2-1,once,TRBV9,CASSVYAVEAGGEQFF,TGTGCCAGCAGCGTGTACGCCGTCGAAGCGGGCGGGGAGCAGTTCTTC
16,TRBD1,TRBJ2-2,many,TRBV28,CASSSVQGVGTGELFF,TGTGCCAGCAGTTCAGTACAGGGGGTCGGCACCGGGGAGCTGTTTTTT
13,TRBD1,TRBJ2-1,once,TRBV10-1,CASSGQGGNEQFF,TGCGCCAGCAGCGGACAGGGTGGCAATGAGCAGTTCTTC
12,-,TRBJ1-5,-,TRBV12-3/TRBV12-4,CASSSRGQPQHF,TGTGCCAGCAGTAGCAGGGGTCAGCCCCAGCATTTT
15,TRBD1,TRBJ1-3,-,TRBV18,CASSEGQSSGNTIYF,TGTGCCAGCTCGGAGGGACAGAGCTCTGGAAACACCATATATTTT
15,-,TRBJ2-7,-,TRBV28,CASNSFAGGSYEQYF,TGTGCCAGCAACTCATTCGCCGGCGGCTCCTACGAGCAGTACTTC
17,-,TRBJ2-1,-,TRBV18,CASSPPALAAGGNEQFF,TGTGCCAGCTCACCCCCGGCATTAGCGGCAGGTGGTAATGAGCAGTTCTTC
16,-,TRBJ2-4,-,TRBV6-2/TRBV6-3,CASSTDSPLAKNIQYF,TGTGCCAGCAGCACCGACAGTCCTCTAGCCAAAAACATTCAGTACTTC
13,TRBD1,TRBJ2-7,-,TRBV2,CASKGQGNYEQYF,TGTGCCAGCAAGGGACAGGGGAACTACGAGCAGTACTTC
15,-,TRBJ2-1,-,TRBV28,CASKKEGRSYNEQFF,TGTGCCAGCAAGAAGGAGGGGAGGTCCTACAATGAGCAGTTCTTC
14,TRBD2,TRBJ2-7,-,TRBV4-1,CASSRGLGSHEQYF,TGCGCCAGCAGCCGGGGACTAGGGTCCCACGAGCAGTACTTC
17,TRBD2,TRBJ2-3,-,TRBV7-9,CASSLGLAGTSTDTQYF,TGTGCCAGCAGCTTAGGACTAGCGGGAACTAGCACAGATACGCAGTATTTT